This TCR beta chain was sequenced for a study of naive and memory T cell subsets. Study conclusions and caveats: Possibly reflecting memory cells re-expressing CD45RA, a few larger clonotypes occurred in naive repertoires, especially CD8. In naive cells, over 95% of TCR sequences were seen only once. RNA-based TCR counts may shift with T cell activation and differentiation. Gini index rose across naive, CM, EM and EMRA in CD4 and CD8. Findings for naive and memory subsets could not be checked against ground truth.

This clonotype showed up just a few times. Its antigen is unidentified. An equimolar mix of two oligonucleotides served as the beta constant-region primer for TRBC1 and TRBC2. The ligated cDNA underwent four PCR rounds using SP2 and nested alpha and beta constant-region primers. TCRdb passed the UMI-ligation and nested PCR reads through MiXCR, listing each CDR3 protein once. This table holds about 150,000 distinct CDR3 sequences, roughly 22% found once. The CDR3 has 14 residues. Germline CDR1 is MNHEY and CDR2 is SVGAGI. Trimming took off 7 bases at V and 3 bases at J, with 16 bases between the two ends.

The source is a human donor in good health. The chain joins TRBV6-5 to TRBJ2-7; a weak D match, TRBD2 (6 bases). Source material: naive CD4+ T cells from blood. CDR3 in DNA: TGTGCCAGCACCTCCCCCGGGGGTTTCTACGAGCAGTACTTC. Its translation is CASTSPGGFYEQYF.